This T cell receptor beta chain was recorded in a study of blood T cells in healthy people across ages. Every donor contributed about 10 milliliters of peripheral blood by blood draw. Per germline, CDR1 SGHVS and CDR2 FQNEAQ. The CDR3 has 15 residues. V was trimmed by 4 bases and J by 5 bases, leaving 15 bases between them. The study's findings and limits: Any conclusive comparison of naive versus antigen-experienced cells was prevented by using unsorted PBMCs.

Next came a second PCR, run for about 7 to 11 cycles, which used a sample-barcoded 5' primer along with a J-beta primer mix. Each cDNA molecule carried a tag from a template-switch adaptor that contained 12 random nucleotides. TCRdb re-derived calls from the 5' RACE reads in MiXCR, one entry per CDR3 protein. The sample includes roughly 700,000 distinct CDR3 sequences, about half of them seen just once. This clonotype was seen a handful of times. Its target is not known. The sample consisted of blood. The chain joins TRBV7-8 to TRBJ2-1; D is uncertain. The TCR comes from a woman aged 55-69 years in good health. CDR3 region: CASSSNSGPNNEQFF. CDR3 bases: TGTGCCAGCAGCTCCAACTCCGGTCCTAACAATGAGCAGTTCTTC.